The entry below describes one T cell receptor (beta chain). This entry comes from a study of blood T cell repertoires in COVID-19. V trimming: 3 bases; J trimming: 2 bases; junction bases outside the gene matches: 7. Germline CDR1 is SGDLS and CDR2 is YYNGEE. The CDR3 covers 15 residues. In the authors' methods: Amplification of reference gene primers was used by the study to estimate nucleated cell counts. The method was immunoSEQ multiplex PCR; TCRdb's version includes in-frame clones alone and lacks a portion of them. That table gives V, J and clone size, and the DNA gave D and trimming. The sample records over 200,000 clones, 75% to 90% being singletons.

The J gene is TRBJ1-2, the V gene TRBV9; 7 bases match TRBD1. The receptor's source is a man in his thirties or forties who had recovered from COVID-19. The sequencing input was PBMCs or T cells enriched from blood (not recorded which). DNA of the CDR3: TGTGCCAGCAGCGGACCCGGGACAGCCAACTATGGCTACACCTTC. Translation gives CASSGPGTANYGYTF.